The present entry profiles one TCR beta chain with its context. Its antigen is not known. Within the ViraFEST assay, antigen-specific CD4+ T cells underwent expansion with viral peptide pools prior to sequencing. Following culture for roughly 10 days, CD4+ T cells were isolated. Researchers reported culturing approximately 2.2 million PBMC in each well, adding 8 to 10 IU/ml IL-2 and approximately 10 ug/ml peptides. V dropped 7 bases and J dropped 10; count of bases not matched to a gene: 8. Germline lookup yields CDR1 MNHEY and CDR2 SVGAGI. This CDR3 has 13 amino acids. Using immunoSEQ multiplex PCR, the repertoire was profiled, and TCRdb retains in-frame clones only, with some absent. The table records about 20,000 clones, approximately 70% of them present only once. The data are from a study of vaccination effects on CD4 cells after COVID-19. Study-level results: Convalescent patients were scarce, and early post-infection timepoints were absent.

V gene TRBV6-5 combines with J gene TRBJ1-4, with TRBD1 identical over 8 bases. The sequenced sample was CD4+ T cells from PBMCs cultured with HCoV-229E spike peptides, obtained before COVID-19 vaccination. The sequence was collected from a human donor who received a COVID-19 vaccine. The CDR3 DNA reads TGTGCCAGCACGAATACGCAGGGGGCAAAACTGTTTTTT. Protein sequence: CASTNTQGAKLFF.